A single sample gave rise to the 32 T cell receptor beta chains below, sequenced in a study of graft-versus-host responses after intestinal transplantation. Only in-frame clones appear in the TCRdb table, and some are missing; sequencing was by immunoSEQ multiplex PCR. The sample consists of approximately 33,000 clones, approximately 83% of them appearing once. No antigen is known for these receptors. This specimen was unstimulated CD8+ T cells sorted from spleen or lymph node cells, taken before intestinal transplant. The receptors originated from a human donor who received an intestinal transplant.

The rearrangement links TRBV28 to TRBJ2-7; 10 bases fit TRBD1. Unmatched junction bases numbered 3, after V lost 3 bases and J lost 4 bases. The CDR3 contains 14 residues. CDR1 is MDHEN and CDR2 is SYDVKM in the germline V gene. The CDR3 here is CASSFGTGDYEQYF. Written as DNA, the CDR3 is TGTGCCAGCAGTTTTGGGACAGGGGATTACGAGCAGTACTTC.

This chain connects TRBV28 to TRBJ2-7, with D hard to call. With 3 bases removed from V and 2 bases from J, the gap between germline ends came to 5 bases. Germline lookup yields CDR1 MDHEN and CDR2 SYDVKM. The CDR3 extends over 12 amino acids. CDR3: CASSFGAYEQYF. The DNA of the CDR3 is TGTGCCAGCAGTTTCGGAGCCTACGAGCAGTACTTC.

This rearrangement joins TRBV27 to TRBJ2-7; D is possibly TRBD2 (5 bases). The CDR3 is made up of 15 amino acids. From germline, CDR1 is MNHEY and CDR2 SMNVEV (reference sequence). Trimming left V 4 bases short and J 3 bases short, with 16 bases between. The CDR3: CASSSDTEAFYEQYF. In DNA, the CDR3 is TGTGCCAGCAGTTCCGACACGGAGGCCTTCTACGAGCAGTACTTC.

This chain links TRBV9 with TRBJ2-1; 8 bases align to TRBD1. Germline V lookup: CDR1 SGDLS, CDR2 YYNGEE. Losses at the gene ends were 4 bases for V and 0 bases for J; bases not matched to a gene: 6. The CDR3 is made up of 16 amino acids. CDR3 in amino acids: CASSPRDRSSYNEQFF. The DNA for the CDR3 is TGTGCCAGCAGCCCACGGGACAGGAGCTCCTACAATGAGCAGTTCTTC.

J is TRBJ2-3 and V is TRBV6-5, with D unresolved. The V gene lost 2 bases and the J gene lost 6 bases, with 12 bases spanning the gap. Germline values: CDR1 MNHEY, CDR2 SVGAGI. This CDR3 is 14 amino acids long. CDR3 sequence reads: CASSYRNSVDTQYF. In nucleotides, the CDR3 is TGTGCCAGCAGTTACCGAAATTCGGTGGATACGCAGTATTTT.

The genes are TRBV11-2 and TRBJ2-7; D may be TRBD2 (5 bases). Germline CDR1 SGHAT, CDR2 FQNNGV. V gave up 5 bases and J gave up 3 bases, with 17 bases separating them. The length of the CDR3 is 15 residues. This chain's CDR3 is CASSPGIGEGYEQYF. DNA of the CDR3: TGTGCCAGCAGCCCTGGGATTGGAGAGGGCTACGAGCAGTACTTC. Combining the CDR3 with reference TRBV11-2 and TRBJ2-7 gives the whole variable domain EAGVAQSPRYKIIEKRQSVAFWCNPISGHATLYWYQQILGQGPKLLIQFQNNGVVDDSQLPKDRFSAERLKGVDSTLKIQPAKLEDSAVYLCASSPGIGEGYEQYFGPGTRLTVT.

This chain links TRBV19 with TRBJ2-7; the D gene is possibly TRBD2 (6 bases). Trimming stripped 3 bases from V and 3 bases from J, with 12 bases between. This CDR3 spans 14 amino acids. Germline V gene lookup returns CDR1 LNHDA and CDR2 SQIVND (reference sequence). The CDR3 reads CASSIAGINYEQYF. The CDR3 nucleotides are TGTGCCAGTAGTATCGCGGGGATAAACTACGAGCAGTACTTC.

V is TRBV15 and J is TRBJ2-5; D perhaps matches TRBD2 (6 bases). The tail of the sequence fits TRBJ2-7 better, so the J call may be wrong. The CDR3 totals 15 residues. Germline values: CDR1 LNHNV, CDR2 YYDKDF (reference sequence). CDR3 bases: TGTGCCACCAGCAGAGATCGGGAGCTGGACTACGAGCAGTACTTC. Translating it yields CATSRDRELDYEQYF.

The chain is built from TRBV21-1 and TRBJ1-5; the table's TRBD1 call for D was not verified on the DNA. TRBV21-1 is termed a pseudogene. The CDR3 sequence is 17 residues long. The CDR3 spells CASSGRPREGANQPQHF. In nucleotides, the CDR3 is TGTGCCAGCAGCGGGCGTCCCAGGGAAGGGGCCAATCAGCCCCAGCATTTT.

This chain links TRBV27 with TRBJ1-6; tentative D call: TRBD1 (6 bases). CDR3 length equals 14 residues. V was cut by 2 bases and J by 7 bases, with 9 bases left in between. CDR1 and CDR2 from the germline V gene are MNHEY and SMNVEV (reference sequence). CDR3 nucleotide sequence: TGTGCCAGCAGTTTAACAGGGTACAATTCACCCCTCCACTTT. Protein sequence: CASSLTGYNSPLHF.

J is TRBJ2-3 and V is TRBV11-3; unclear D gene. This CDR3 has 14 amino acids. Germline values: CDR1 SGHNT, CDR2 YENEEA. The V gene lost 4 bases and the J gene lost 0 bases, with 8 bases spanning the gap. In DNA form, the CDR3 reads TGTGCCAGCAGCTCTCAGGTTAGCACAGATACGCAGTATTTT. This gives the protein CASSSQVSTDTQYF.

The chain has TRBV27 and TRBJ2-1; D possibly corresponds to TRBD2 (5 bases). The CDR3 contains 17 residues. The germline CDR1 and CDR2 sequences are MNHEY and SMNVEV (reference sequence). Trimming removed 8 bases at V and 5 bases at J, with 25 bases between. The CDR3 region has the DNA TGTGCCAGCGGTCTATCCTCACCGGGATTACCTAACAATGAGCAGTTCTTC. It encodes CASGLSSPGLPNNEQFF.

This chain joins TRBV5-6 and TRBJ2-7; TRBD1 is a possible D gene (5 bases). The length of the CDR3 is 12 residues. Germline V lookup: CDR1 SGHDT, CDR2 YYEEEE. The V end lost 4 bases, the J end lost 4 bases, and 9 bases lay between the germline ends. CDR3 bases: TGTGCCAGCAGCCTTAGGGGTTACGAGCAGTACTTC. Protein sequence: CASSLRGYEQYF. Full variable domain (remainder filled in from reference TRBV5-6 and TRBJ2-7): DAGVTQSPTHLIKTRGQQVTLRCSPKSGHDTVSWYQQALGQGPQFIFQYYEEEERQRGNFPDRFSGHQFPNYSSELNVNALLLGDSALYLCASSLRGYEQYFGPGTRLTVT.

The V gene is TRBV7-9, the J gene TRBJ2-7; D may be TRBD2 (6 bases). The CDR3 runs 16 residues. Germline CDR1 is SEHNR and CDR2 is FQNEAQ (reference sequence). V dropped 0 bases and J dropped 4 bases, with 16 bases sitting between them. In DNA form, the CDR3 reads TGTGCCAGCAGCTTAGCGCTAGGAGGGCACCCTTACGAGCAGTACTTC. Its translation is CASSLALGGHPYEQYF.

V gene TRBV29-1 combines with J gene TRBJ2-7, with 7 bases lining up with TRBD1. The germline CDR1 and CDR2 sequences are SQVTM and ANQGSEA. V gave up 1 base and J gave up 0 bases; unmatched junction bases: 3. The CDR3 spans 14 residues. CDR3 nucleotide sequence: TGCAGCGTTGAAGGGACAGGCCGCTCCTACGAGCAGTACTTC. It is translated as CSVEGTGRSYEQYF.

This clone is categorized as medium-sized (0.01 to 0.1%). This chain uses TRBV7-9 with TRBJ2-7, with unresolved D. Germline CDR1 SEHNR, CDR2 FQNEAQ (reference sequence). V was pared by 5 bases and J by 4 bases, with 15 bases between. This CDR3 comprises 14 residues. This CDR3 reads CASSPGVGRYEQYF. The CDR3 DNA sequence: TGTGCCAGCAGCCCCGGAGTCGGCCGATACGAGCAGTACTTC. Full variable domain (outside the CDR3, taken from reference TRBV7-9 and TRBJ2-7): DTGVSQNPRHKITKRGQNVTFRCDPISEHNRLYWYRQTLGQGPEFLTYFQNEAQLEKSRLLSDRFSAERPKGSFSTLEIQRTEQGDSAMYLCASSPGVGRYEQYFGPGTRLTVT.

This chain links TRBV11-2 with TRBJ2-2; possible D gene TRBD1, 6 bases. This CDR3 is built from 15 residues. The germline gives CDR1 SGHAT, CDR2 FQNNGV. Trimming took off 5 bases at V and 7 bases at J, with 17 bases between the two ends. CDR3 in amino acids: CASSPGAGNVGELFF. The CDR3 DNA reads as TGTGCCAGCAGCCCAGGGGCAGGGAATGTCGGGGAGCTGTTTTTT.

The chain is built from TRBV11-2 and TRBJ2-1, with 7 bases identical to TRBD2. This CDR3 is 15 amino acids long. From germline, CDR1 is SGHAT and CDR2 FQNNGV. Trimming removed 5 bases from V and 6 bases from J; junction bases left unmatched: 10. The CDR3 coding sequence is TGTGCCAGCAGCCCCGGCGGCGTAGCGGGCAATGAGCAGTTCTTC. Its translation: CASSPGGVAGNEQFF.

The J gene is TRBJ2-1, the V gene TRBV2; 7 positions match TRBD1. Germline assignment: CDR1 SNHLY and CDR2 FYNNEI. V lost 6 bases to trimming and J lost 6 bases; unmatched junction nucleotides: 11. CDR3 length: 15 residues. CDR3 loop: CASRVGTEGSNEQFF. DNA for the CDR3: TGTGCCAGCAGGGTAGGGACAGAAGGTTCCAATGAGCAGTTCTTC.

This chain links TRBV5-5 with TRBJ1-5; D is perhaps TRBD1 (6 bases). The CDR3 is 15 amino acids. The germline CDR1 and CDR2 sequences are SGHKS and YYEKEE (reference sequence). V was pared by 2 bases and J by 1 base, with 10 bases between. For the CDR3, the DNA is TGTGCCAGCAGCTTAGGACAGACGAGCAATCAGCCCCAGCATTTT. Amino acids: CASSLGQTSNQPQHF.

The genes are TRBV6-5 and TRBJ2-5; TRBD2 is a possible D gene (6 bases). The V and J ends lost 3 bases and 3 bases respectively, with 14 bases between them. Germline CDR1 is MNHEY and CDR2 is SVGAGI. This CDR3 spans 15 amino acids. CDR3 residues: CASSYRLGREETQYF. The CDR3 coding sequence is TGTGCCAGCAGTTATCGACTAGGAAGGGAAGAGACCCAGTACTTC.

The V and J genes are TRBV7-8 and TRBJ2-2; TRBD1 is a possible D gene (5 bases). V lost 5 bases to trimming and J lost 5 bases, with 18 bases between them. CDR3 length: 16 amino acids. CDR1 is SGHVS and CDR2 is FQNEAQ in the germline V gene. For the CDR3, the DNA is TGTGCCAGCAGCCCCACTCACCAGGGATGGACCGGGGAGCTGTTTTTT. Protein product: CASSPTHQGWTGELFF.

The chain employs TRBV27 and TRBJ2-7, with TRBD1 as a possible D gene (6 bases). Germline values: CDR1 MNHEY, CDR2 SMNVEV (reference sequence). The CDR3 is 14 amino acids. Between the trimmed V and J ends, which lost 3 bases and 3 bases, there was a span of 12 bases. The chain's CDR3 is CASSFSGQSYEQYF. The CDR3 region has the DNA TGTGCCAGCAGTTTTTCCGGACAGAGCTACGAGCAGTACTTC.

The chain uses TRBV2 and TRBJ2-3, with 15 positions matching TRBD2. CDR1 is SNHLY and CDR2 is FYNNEI in the germline V gene. With 5 bases clipped from V and 5 bases from J, the junction kept 5 bases outside the gene matches. This CDR3 has 16 residues. The CDR3 DNA reads TGTGCCAGCAGTTCTGGACTAGCGGGAGGGATAGATACGCAGTATTTT. This encodes CASSSGLAGGIDTQYF.

A few counts support this clone. The rearrangement uses TRBV30 and TRBJ1-1, with D possibly matching TRBD1 (6 bases). V lost 2 bases and J lost 0, with 10 bases in between. Per germline, CDR1 GTSNPN and CDR2 SVGIG (reference sequence). CDR3 size: 14 residues. The CDR3 is CAWSLGTLNTEAFF. CDR3 bases: TGTGCCTGGAGTTTGGGGACACTGAACACTGAAGCTTTCTTT.

The CDR3, as DNA: TGTGCCAGCAGTGAAGGGCAGGGGTCCTACAATGAGCAGTTCTTC. Its protein product is CASSEGQGSYNEQFF. The V gene is TRBV2, the J gene TRBJ2-1; weak D call: TRBD1 (6 bases). Germline CDR1 reads SNHLY; CDR2 reads FYNNEI. The length of the CDR3 is 15 residues. Trimming left V 1 base short and J 1 base short, with 8 bases between.

This chain links TRBV28 with TRBJ1-1; maybe TRBD1 (5 bases). The CDR3 is 15 amino acids. The germline V gene has CDR1 MDHEN and CDR2 SYDVKM. V lost 6 bases and J 4 bases, leaving 18 bases between the germline ends. CDR3 loop: CASSSPDSFGTEAFF. CDR3 nucleotides: TGTGCCAGCAGCTCGCCCGACAGTTTTGGCACTGAAGCTTTCTTT. Variable domain in full (rest from reference TRBV28 and TRBJ1-1): DVKVTQSSRYLVKRTGEKVFLECVQDMDHENMFWYRQDPGLGLRLIYFSYDVKMKEKGDIPEGYSVSREKKERFSLILESASTNQTSMYLCASSSPDSFGTEAFFGQGTRLTVV.

This clone occurred once. The rearrangement joins TRBV7-6 to TRBJ2-3; a weak D match, TRBD1 (5 bases). The CDR3 extends over 13 amino acids. Germline lookup yields CDR1 SGHVS and CDR2 FNYEAQ. V was cut by 4 bases and J by 3 bases, with 8 bases left in between. CDR3 DNA: TGTGCCAGCAGCTGGCACAGGACAGATACGCAGTATTTT. This translates into CASSWHRTDTQYF.

The chain recombines TRBV6-5 with TRBJ1-5; TRBD1 aligns across 9 bases. The CDR3 spans 15 residues. Trimming cost V 7 bases and J 4 bases; bases outside gene matches: 8. CDR1 is MNHEY, CDR2 SVGAGI, per germline. CDR3 sequence: CASTTGGVGNQPQHF. The CDR3 DNA reads as TGTGCCAGCACTACAGGGGGCGTAGGTAATCAGCCCCAGCATTTT.

The gene calls are TRBV10-2 and TRBJ2-2; a weak D match, TRBD2 (5 bases). V lost 0 bases, J lost 14 bases, and 16 bases lay in between. In germline, CDR1 is WSHSY, CDR2 SAAADI. CDR3 length: 14 amino acids. CDR3 nucleotide sequence: TGCGCCAGCAGTGAGTCGGTATCCCCGGGGAGACTGTTTTTT. Protein product: CASSESVSPGRLFF.

This chain links TRBV25-1 with TRBJ2-1; tentative D call: TRBD2 (6 bases). The V gene's germline CDR1 is MGHDK and CDR2 SYGVNS. Trimming took 3 bases from V and 9 from J, leaving 12 bases between them. The CDR3 length is 13 residues. The CDR3 sequence: CASSDLAGGEQFF. For the CDR3, the DNA is TGTGCCAGCAGTGATTTAGCCGGGGGTGAGCAGTTCTTC.

This chain joins TRBV5-4 and TRBJ2-7; no definite D call. The CDR3 runs 15 residues. Germline loops: CDR1 SGHNT, CDR2 YYREEE (reference sequence). The ends were cut back, 7 bases at V and 3 bases at J, with 20 bases in the middle. CDR3 protein: CASAKVGEVIYEQYF. CDR3 sequence (DNA): TGTGCCAGCGCCAAGGTTGGCGAGGTGATCTACGAGCAGTACTTC.